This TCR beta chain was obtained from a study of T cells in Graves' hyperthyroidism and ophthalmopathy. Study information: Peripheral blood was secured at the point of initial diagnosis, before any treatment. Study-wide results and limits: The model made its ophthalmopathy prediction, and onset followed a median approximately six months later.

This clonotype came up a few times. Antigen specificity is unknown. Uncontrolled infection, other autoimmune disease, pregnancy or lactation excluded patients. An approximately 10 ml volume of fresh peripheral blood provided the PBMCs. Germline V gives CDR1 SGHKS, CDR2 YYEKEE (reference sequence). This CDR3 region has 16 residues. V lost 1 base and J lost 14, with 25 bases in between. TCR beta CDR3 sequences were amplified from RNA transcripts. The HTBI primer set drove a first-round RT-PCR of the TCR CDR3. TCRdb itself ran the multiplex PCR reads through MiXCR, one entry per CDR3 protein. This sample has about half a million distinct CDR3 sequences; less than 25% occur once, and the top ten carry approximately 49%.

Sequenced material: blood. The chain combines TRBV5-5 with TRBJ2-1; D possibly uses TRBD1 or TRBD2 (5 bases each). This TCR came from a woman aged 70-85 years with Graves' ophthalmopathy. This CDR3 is CASSLRAGTGFAREFF. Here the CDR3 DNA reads TGTGCCAGCAGCTTGCGGGCCGGGACCGGGTTTGCGAGGGAGTTCTTC. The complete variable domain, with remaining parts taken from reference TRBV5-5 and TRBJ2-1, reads DAGVTQSPTHLIKTRGQQVTLRCSPISGHKSVSWYQQVLGQGPQFIFQYYEKEERGRGNFPDRFSARQFPNYSSELNVNALLLGDSALYLCASSLRAGTGFAREFFGPGTRLTVL.